The entry below describes one T cell receptor (beta chain). This CDR3 comprises 16 residues. Germline V CDR1 and CDR2: SGDLS, YYNGEE. The junction had 12 bases not matched to a gene; V was cut back by 0 bases and J by 6 bases. Researchers divided each subset's genomic DNA evenly across several immunoSEQ plates. Some clones are missing from TCRdb's copy, which holds only in-frame ones; the method was immunoSEQ multiplex PCR. In the table there are 1,100,000 or so clones, 75% to 80% of which are singletons. The source of the sample is a study of shared clonotypes between healthy human individuals. The clonotype comes from a man aged 18 to 30 in good health. Some clones in this sample may be carry-over from other donors' samples. J is TRBJ2-7 and V is TRBV9, with 7 bases aligning to TRBD2. Specimen: memory CD4+ T cells from PBMCs. Subset indicated: CD45RA-negative fraction. This chain's CDR3 is CASSVGDLGGTGEQYF. The CDR3 coding sequence is TGTGCCAGCAGCGTAGGAGACCTCGGGGGGACGGGCGAGCAGTACTTC.